This T cell receptor beta chain was sequenced in a study of blood T cells in healthy people across ages. Per individual sample, total RNA of at least 5 micrograms was extracted. General study findings and limits: Without sorted subsets, naive and antigen-experienced compartments could not be conclusively compared.

Primers used in a second PCR of roughly 6 to 11 cycles were a sample-barcoded 5' primer and a J-beta primer mix. TCRdb reprocessed the 5' RACE reads with MiXCR, giving one entry per CDR3 protein. The sample yields 1.5 million to 2 million distinct CDR3 sequences, about 50% seen once. A remark on this clonotype: Its antigen remains unknown.

The germline V gene has CDR1 ENHRY and CDR2 SYGVKD. The CDR3 spans 16 residues. V was clipped by 3 bases and J by 10 bases, with 24 bases between them. The sequence came from a woman aged 40 to 55 in good health. The chain has TRBV10-3 and TRBJ1-1, with D perhaps TRBD1 (5 bases). The sequenced sample was blood. The DNA for the CDR3 is TGTGCCATCAGTGACACAGTGGGGCAGCATGTAGGAGTAGCTTTCTTT. Protein: CAISDTVGQHVGVAFF.